The 8 T cell receptor beta chains below come from one sample, sequenced in a study of response to subunit inactivated influenza vaccine. TCRdb itself ran the RT-PCR reads through MiXCR, one entry per CDR3 protein. The table shows some 640,000 distinct CDR3 sequences, with about 15% occurring only once. The source material was PBMCs from blood, sampled less than 15 days before vaccination. These receptors were taken from a man aged 45-60 years who received an inactivated influenza vaccine.

The chain has TRBV10-3 and TRBJ2-3; TRBD2 matches at 7 bases. The junction had 3 bases not matched to a gene; V was cut back by 6 bases and J by 0 bases. Per germline, CDR1 ENHRY and CDR2 SYGVKD. This CDR3 comprises 14 residues. The CDR3 nucleotides are TGTGCCATCAGGAGCGGGGCTAGCACAGATACGCAGTATTTT. Translating gives CAIRSGASTDTQYF.

V and J are TRBV6-5 and TRBJ1-1, with D possibly being TRBD1 (5 bases). V shed 5 bases and J shed 4 bases, with 8 bases lying between them. The germline CDR1 and CDR2 sequences are MNHEY and SVGAGI. The CDR3 length is 12 residues. In nucleotides, the CDR3 is TGTGCCAGCAGTACCGGGGGCACTGAAGCTTTCTTT. It yields the protein CASSTGGTEAFF.

The J gene is TRBJ1-3, the V gene TRBV10-3; the match to TRBD1 covers 7 bases. Germline assignment: CDR1 ENHRY and CDR2 SYGVKD. The CDR3 is 14 residues long. V trimming: 3 bases; J trimming: 2 bases; junction bases outside the gene matches: 1. DNA of the CDR3: TGTGCCATCAGTGAAGACAGGGCTGGAAACACCATATATTTT. This sequence encodes CAISEDRAGNTIYF.

This clonotype was counted many times. The gene calls are TRBV7-8 and TRBJ2-1, with D uncertain. From germline, CDR1 is SGHVS and CDR2 FQNEAQ. V lost 2 bases, J lost 2 bases, and 19 bases lay in between. This CDR3 contains 18 residues. CDR3 nucleotide sequence: TGTGCCAGCAGCTTACTTTTTTATCCGGGTGAAGCCTACAATGAGCAGTTCTTC. Its protein is CASSLLFYPGEAYNEQFF. Complete variable domain (other parts from reference TRBV7-8 and TRBJ2-1): GAGVSQSPRYKVAKRGQDVALRCDPISGHVSLFWYQQALGQGPEFLTYFQNEAQLDKSGLPSDRFFAERPEGSVSTLKIQRTQQEDSAVYLCASSLLFYPGEAYNEQFFGPGTRLTVL.

This clonotype was picked up a small number of times. The CDR3 DNA follows: TGTGCCAGCAGCCAGGGCAGTGCCTCCTACAATGAGCAGTTCTTC. This gives the protein CASSQGSASYNEQFF. The chain has TRBV3-1 and TRBJ2-1; D not resolved. The CDR3 covers 15 residues. Germline CDR1 is LGHDT and CDR2 is YNNKEL (reference sequence). V lost 3 bases and J 0 bases, leaving 9 bases between the germline ends.

This clonotype was counted only a few times. This chain joins TRBV5-6 and TRBJ2-5; 7 bases are shared with TRBD1. V trimming: 7 bases; J trimming: 1 base; junction bases outside the gene matches: 10. This CDR3 has 15 residues. Germline V gene sequence: CDR1 SGHDT, CDR2 YYEEEE. The CDR3, as DNA: TGTGCCAGCGACCGAGTGGGGACAGCCCAAGAGACCCAGTACTTC. Translation gives CASDRVGTAQETQYF.

This chain uses TRBV12-3 or TRBV12-4 with TRBJ2-5; D gene unclear. The CDR3 has 13 residues. Trimming left V 0 bases short and J 4 bases short, with 6 bases between. This chain's CDR3 is CASSLAHGETQYF. The CDR3 nucleotides are TGTGCCAGCAGTTTAGCACATGGAGAGACCCAGTACTTC.

The J gene is TRBJ2-7, the V gene TRBV2; unclear D gene. Trimming stripped 4 bases from V and 3 bases from J, with 10 bases between. The CDR3 loop spans 13 amino acids. Germline V gene lookup returns CDR1 SNHLY and CDR2 FYNNEI. As DNA, the CDR3 is TGTGCCAGCAGTGTGGGTGTTAGCTACGAGCAGTACTTC. Residues: CASSVGVSYEQYF.